The rows below give T cell receptor beta chains drawn from one sample of a study of OX40 agonist ivuxolimab in advanced cancers. The protocol was immunoSEQ multiplex PCR, while the TCRdb copy is restricted to in-frame clones and leaves out a portion. The sample holds around 66,000 clones; roughly four fifths are singletons and the top ten take 3.5% to 4.5%. The sample here was CD4+ or CD8+ T cells sorted from blood, taken in a trial of the OX40 agonist ivuxolimab. The receptors come from an adult with an advanced solid tumor such as melanoma, head and neck, liver or kidney cancer. CDR3s include the opening cysteine and the closing phenylalanine or tryptophan. Each record gives: D gene, CDR3 length, clone size, J gene, V gene, CDR3 DNA, CDR3 protein. D genes are given only for firm matches. A clone size is listed for some rows: how often the clone was seen (once, few, many), or a class if it is expanded.

d_gene: .; len: 15; abundance: once; j_gene: TRBJ2-7; v_gene: TRBV27; CDR3nt: TGTGCCAGCCGCCTTTTATCTGGCCAAGGATGGAAGCAGTACTTC; CDR3aa: CASRLLSGQGWKQYF
d_gene: TRBD1; len: 14; abundance: .; j_gene: TRBJ1-5; v_gene: TRBV6-1; CDR3nt: TGTGCCAGCCAGGGGGCATATGGGGATCAGCCCCAGCATTTT; CDR3aa: CASQGAYGDQPQHF
d_gene: TRBD1; len: 16; abundance: .; j_gene: TRBJ2-2; v_gene: TRBV4-1; CDR3nt: TGCGCCAGCACTTACAGACAGGGGGCGAGCACCGGGGAGCTGTTTTTT; CDR3aa: CASTYRQGASTGELFF
d_gene: TRBD1; len: 14; abundance: .; j_gene: TRBJ2-3; v_gene: TRBV4-2; CDR3nt: TGTGCCAGCAGACGGGACAGCTCCACAGATACGCAGTATTTT; CDR3aa: CASRRDSSTDTQYF
d_gene: .; len: 15; abundance: .; j_gene: TRBJ2-7; v_gene: TRBV5-8; CDR3nt: TGTGCCAGCAGCGTGGGACAAGCGGGTCCGTACGAGCAGTACTTC; CDR3aa: CASSVGQAGPYEQYF
d_gene: TRBD2; len: 14; abundance: .; j_gene: TRBJ2-5; v_gene: TRBV5-1; CDR3nt: TGCGCCAGCAGCCCCGGTGGGGGGGAAGAGACCCAGTACTTC; CDR3aa: CASSPGGGEETQYF
d_gene: .; len: 13; abundance: .; j_gene: TRBJ2-2; v_gene: TRBV7-2; CDR3nt: TGTGCCAGCAGCTCCACGAACACCGGGGAGCTGTTTTTT; CDR3aa: CASSSTNTGELFF
d_gene: TRBD1; len: 16; abundance: .; j_gene: TRBJ1-4; v_gene: TRBV28; CDR3nt: TGTGCCAGCAGTTCCCAACAGGGGAATGGAGTTGAAAAACTGTTTTTT; CDR3aa: CASSSQQGNGVEKLFF
d_gene: TRBD2; len: 13; abundance: .; j_gene: TRBJ2-3; v_gene: TRBV9; CDR3nt: TGTGCCAGCAGCGTAGCTTTGCGGGGGGTGCAGTATTTT; CDR3aa: CASSVALRGVQYF
d_gene: TRBD1; len: 16; abundance: .; j_gene: TRBJ1-2; v_gene: TRBV18; CDR3nt: TGTGCCAGCTCACCGACCAGGACAGGGGGCGAGACACTAGGCACCTTC; CDR3aa: CASSPTRTGGETLGTF
d_gene: .; len: 14; abundance: few; j_gene: TRBJ2-2; v_gene: TRBV19; CDR3nt: TGTGCCAGTAGTATCGCATGGGGGACCGGGGAGCTGTTTTTT; CDR3aa: CASSIAWGTGELFF
d_gene: .; len: 16; abundance: .; j_gene: TRBJ2-5; v_gene: TRBV14; CDR3nt: TGTGCCAGCAGCCATCTTAGGAGGGGAAGGGGAGAGACCCAGTACTTC; CDR3aa: CASSHLRRGRGETQYF
d_gene: .; len: 13; abundance: .; j_gene: TRBJ2-5; v_gene: TRBV4-2; CDR3nt: TGTGCCAGCAGCCAGGGGGGTTTGGAGACCCAGTACTTC; CDR3aa: CASSQGGLETQYF
d_gene: .; len: 15; abundance: .; j_gene: TRBJ1-5; v_gene: TRBV18; CDR3nt: TGTGCCAGCTCACCGCGGGGCAGGGGTTATCAGCCCCAGCATTTT; CDR3aa: CASSPRGRGYQPQHF
d_gene: TRBD1; len: 15; abundance: .; j_gene: TRBJ1-2; v_gene: TRBV7-8; CDR3nt: TGTGCCAGCAGCCCCCGGACAGGGGGAATAGGAGGCTACACCTTC; CDR3aa: CASSPRTGGIGGYTF
d_gene: TRBD2; len: 14; abundance: .; j_gene: TRBJ2-3; v_gene: TRBV9; CDR3nt: TGTGCCAGCGCTCTAGCGGGGAACACAGATACGCAGTATTTT; CDR3aa: CASALAGNTDTQYF
d_gene: .; len: 13; abundance: .; j_gene: TRBJ1-4; v_gene: TRBV18; CDR3nt: TGTGCCAGCTCACGGGATTTAAATGAAAAACTGTTTTTT; CDR3aa: CASSRDLNEKLFF
d_gene: .; len: 14; abundance: .; j_gene: TRBJ1-5; v_gene: TRBV6-5; CDR3nt: TGTGCCAGCAGCCCTTGGGGGGAAAGTTTACCCCAGCATTTT; CDR3aa: CASSPWGESLPQHF
d_gene: TRBD1; len: 17; abundance: few; j_gene: TRBJ1-1; v_gene: TRBV6-1; CDR3nt: TGTGCCAGCAGTGCGAAGGGTAGGGGGCGGGTGAACACTGAAGCTTTCTTT; CDR3aa: CASSAKGRGRVNTEAFF
d_gene: TRBD1; len: 15; abundance: .; j_gene: TRBJ1-2; v_gene: TRBV5-1; CDR3nt: TGCGCCAGCAGCTCCGAACAGGGGAATGCGGATGGCTACACCTTC; CDR3aa: CASSSEQGNADGYTF
d_gene: .; len: 12; abundance: .; j_gene: TRBJ1-1; v_gene: TRBV11-3; CDR3nt: TGTGCCAGCAGCTCGATGAACGGTGAAGCTTTCTTT; CDR3aa: CASSSMNGEAFF
d_gene: .; len: 15; abundance: .; j_gene: TRBJ2-1; v_gene: TRBV4-1; CDR3nt: TGCGCCAGCAGCCAAGGCGGGGCCTCCTACAATGAGCAGTTCTTC; CDR3aa: CASSQGGASYNEQFF
d_gene: .; len: 14; abundance: .; j_gene: TRBJ2-3; v_gene: TRBV14; CDR3nt: TGTGCCAGCAGGCCAAGTAGCAAATCAGATACGCAGTATTTT; CDR3aa: CASRPSSKSDTQYF
d_gene: .; len: 16; abundance: .; j_gene: TRBJ2-1; v_gene: TRBV9; CDR3nt: TGTGCCAGCAGCGTAGCGGGCGGGGTTTCCTACAATGAGCAGTTCTTC; CDR3aa: CASSVAGGVSYNEQFF
d_gene: .; len: 17; abundance: .; j_gene: TRBJ2-2; v_gene: TRBV7-2; CDR3nt: TGTGCCAGCAGCTACCGGGGGGCAGGGTCGAACACCGGGGAGCTGTTTTTT; CDR3aa: CASSYRGAGSNTGELFF
d_gene: TRBD1; len: 14; abundance: .; j_gene: TRBJ1-4; v_gene: TRBV4-3; CDR3nt: TGCGCCAGCAGCCACCAAAGACAGGGGTGGAAACTGTTTTTT; CDR3aa: CASSHQRQGWKLFF
d_gene: .; len: 12; abundance: .; j_gene: TRBJ2-7; v_gene: TRBV6-5; CDR3nt: TGTGCCAGCAGCCCAGGGTCATACGAGCAGTACTTC; CDR3aa: CASSPGSYEQYF
d_gene: TRBD1; len: 17; abundance: few; j_gene: TRBJ2-1; v_gene: TRBV11-3; CDR3nt: TGTGCCAGCAGCCCACGCAGGGCACAGGGGGCCGGAACTGAGCAGTTCTTC; CDR3aa: CASSPRRAQGAGTEQFF
d_gene: .; len: 13; abundance: .; j_gene: TRBJ1-5; v_gene: TRBV6-1; CDR3nt: TGTGCCAGCAGTTTCGGGACCAATCAGCCCCAGCATTTT; CDR3aa: CASSFGTNQPQHF
d_gene: .; len: 13; abundance: .; j_gene: TRBJ2-7; v_gene: TRBV7-2; CDR3nt: TGTGCCAGCAGCTTAGGTCGGGAAAGCGAGCAGTACTTC; CDR3aa: CASSLGRESEQYF
d_gene: .; len: 15; abundance: few; j_gene: TRBJ1-6; v_gene: TRBV27; CDR3nt: TGTGCCAGCAGTGAAAGCCCCGGGCCGAATTCACCCCTCCACTTT; CDR3aa: CASSESPGPNSPLHF
d_gene: TRBD1; len: 15; abundance: few; j_gene: TRBJ1-6; v_gene: TRBV11-2; CDR3nt: TGTGCCAGCAGCTACCGGGACAGAGGGAATTCACCCCTCCACTTT; CDR3aa: CASSYRDRGNSPLHF